A single sample gave rise to the 9 T cell receptor beta chains below, sequenced in a study of T cells in narcolepsy. Profiling relied on immunoSEQ multiplex PCR, and the TCRdb table lists in-frame clones only, not all of them. The table shows about 22,000 clones, with about 80% occurring only once. The material sequenced was memory (CD45RA-) CD4+ T cells from blood. These receptors originate from a human donor in good health.

The chain uses TRBV18 and TRBJ2-1, with D unclear. Germline V gene lookup returns CDR1 KGHSH and CDR2 LQKENI. V lost 3 bases and J 0 bases, leaving 9 bases between the germline ends. This CDR3 is 15 amino acids long. The CDR3 loop reads CASSPAPNSYNEQFF. For the CDR3, the DNA is TGTGCCAGCTCACCGGCCCCGAACTCCTACAATGAGCAGTTCTTC.

The rearrangement joins TRBV16 to TRBJ1-4; D call uncertain. CDR3 length: 12 residues. The germline CDR1 and CDR2 sequences are KGHSY and FQNENV. V gave up 0 bases and J gave up 8 bases, with 4 bases separating them. CDR3 sequence (DNA): TGTGCCAGCAGCCAATCTAGGGAAAAACTGTTTTTT. It specifies CASSQSREKLFF.

The gene calls are TRBV20-1 and TRBJ1-1; possibly TRBD1 for D (6 bases). Germline CDR1 reads DFQATT; CDR2 reads SNEGSKA (reference sequence). This CDR3 comprises 11 residues. V lost 4 bases and J 11 bases, leaving 14 bases between the germline ends. As DNA, the CDR3 is TGCAGTGCTAAGGGGGGGTTGGGGGCTTTCTTT. This codes for CSAKGGLGAFF.

This clone was observed a few times. The rearrangement uses TRBV19 and TRBJ1-3, with 9 bases lining up with TRBD1. Germline V CDR1 and CDR2: LNHDA, SQIVND (reference sequence). The CDR3 is 15 amino acids. The junction had 5 bases not matched to a gene; V was cut back by 8 bases and J by 0 bases. The CDR3 reads CASRTGVNSGNTIYF. The DNA for the CDR3 is TGTGCCAGTCGGACAGGGGTAAACTCTGGAAACACCATATATTTT. The variable domain in full, with the rest retrieved from reference TRBV19 and TRBJ1-3, is DGGITQSPKYLFRKEGQNVTLSCEQNLNHDAMYWYRQDPGQGLRLIYYSQIVNDFQKGDIAEGYSVSREKKESFPLTVTSAQKNPTAFYLCASRTGVNSGNTIYFGEGSWLTVV.

The chain couples TRBV27 to TRBJ2-3; tentatively, D is TRBD1 (6 bases). V was shortened by 4 bases and J by 1 base, with 12 bases between the two germline ends. The CDR3 totals 15 residues. Germline V lookup: CDR1 MNHEY, CDR2 SMNVEV (reference sequence). The DNA for the CDR3 is TGTGCCAGCAGTTCCTGGGACACCCGCACAGATACGCAGTATTTT. Its protein is CASSSWDTRTDTQYF.

The chain carries TRBV9 and TRBJ2-7, with unresolved D. CDR1 is SGDLS, CDR2 YYNGEE, per germline. The CDR3 length is 14 residues. The V end lost 0 bases, the J end lost 6 bases, and 13 bases lay between the germline ends. The CDR3 DNA is TGTGCCAGCAGCGTAGATTTGTCGGGTTCCGAGCAGTACTTC. Translating gives CASSVDLSGSEQYF.

V usage is TRBV6-1 and J usage is TRBJ2-7, with D perhaps given as TRBD1 or TRBD2 (5 bases each). CDR1 is MNHNS, CDR2 SASEGT, per germline. This CDR3 is built from 16 residues. Trimming removed 2 bases at V and 4 bases at J, with 18 bases between. The CDR3 spells CASSEQGTLRGYEQYF. For the CDR3, the DNA is TGTGCCAGCAGTGAACAAGGGACCCTTCGAGGTTACGAGCAGTACTTC.

This chain links TRBV9 with TRBJ2-3; D is possibly TRBD1 (6 bases). Between the trimmed V and J ends, which lost 5 bases and 0 bases, there was a span of 16 bases. CDR3 length equals 16 residues. CDR1 and CDR2 from the germline V gene are SGDLS and YYNGEE. CDR3 sequence reads: CASSRHPGTSTDTQYF. CDR3 DNA: TGTGCCAGCAGTCGCCACCCGGGGACAAGCACAGATACGCAGTATTTT.

The rearrangement joins TRBV5-4 to TRBJ2-5; TRBD1 agrees at 8 bases. The DNA matches TRBJ2-7 better at its end, which makes the J call doubtful. Germline values: CDR1 SGHNT, CDR2 YYREEE (reference sequence). The CDR3 runs 15 residues. The CDR3 sequence: CASSPGTGGHYEQYF. The CDR3 coding sequence is TGTGCCAGCAGCCCGGGTACAGGGGGTCATTACGAGCAGTACTTC.